This is a list of T cell receptor beta chains from one sample in a study of cytomegalovirus exposure and HLA in healthy donors. This table comes from immunoSEQ multiplex PCR, and its TCRdb copy is limited to in-frame clones, with some not included. The table has more than 150,000 clones, just over 75% seen once. Source material: PBMCs. The receptors were sampled from a man aged 35-49 years in good health and CMV-seronegative. CDR3s include the opening cysteine and the closing phenylalanine or tryptophan. The D gene is left open where the match is weak. For some rows the clone size is stated as once, few or many, or as a class when expanded; others skip it.

clone_size j_call d_call v_call cdr3_aa cdr3_nt
- TRBJ2-2 TRBD1 TRBV10-3 CAISGDRNTGELFF TGTGCCATCAGTGGGGACAGGAACACCGGGGAGCTGTTTTTT
once TRBJ2-2 - TRBV10-1 CASRVDRNTGELFF TGCGCCAGCAGAGTGGACAGGAACACCGGGGAGCTGTTTTTT
- TRBJ1-2 TRBD1 TRBV7-9 CASSPGQNNYGYTF TGTGCCAGCAGTCCGGGACAGAATAACTATGGCTACACCTTC
few TRBJ2-7 - TRBV5-4 CASSSHSEQYF TGTGCCAGCAGCTCCCATTCCGAGCAGTACTTC
- TRBJ2-1 TRBD2 TRBV6-7 CASSYSPLAGGRSYNEQFF TGTGCCAGCAGTTACTCGCCACTAGCGGGAGGCAGGTCCTACAATGAGCAGTTCTTC
- TRBJ2-5 - TRBV10-3 CAISGQPQETQYF TGTGCCATCAGTGGACAACCACAAGAGACCCAGTACTTC
- TRBJ1-1 - TRBV7-9 CASSLTLDTEAFF TGTGCCAGCAGCTTGACTTTAGACACTGAAGCTTTCTTT
- TRBJ2-4 TRBD2 TRBV7-2 CASSSSGGSFSQNIQYF TGTGCCAGCAGCTCCTCGGGGGGTAGCTTCTCGCAAAACATTCAGTACTTC
- TRBJ2-3 TRBD1 TRBV20-1 CSTGGKDTQYF TGCAGTACAGGGGGAAAAGATACGCAGTATTTT
once TRBJ2-4 - TRBV27 CASRKGPGNSQYF TGTGCCAGCAGAAAGGGTCCGGGAAACAGTCAGTACTTC
- TRBJ2-7 TRBD2 TRBV10-3 CAILGTSGTYEQYF TGTGCCATCTTAGGGACTAGCGGGACCTACGAGCAGTACTTC
- TRBJ2-7 - TRBV7-9 CSSSAGNYEQYF TGTTCCAGCAGCGCAGGGAACTACGAGCAGTACTTC
- TRBJ1-1 TRBD1 TRBV5-1 CASSPGQGRTEAFF TGCGCCAGCAGCCCCGGACAGGGTCGGACTGAAGCTTTCTTT
- TRBJ2-1 - TRBV7-3 CASSLSSAGEQFF TGTGCCAGCAGCTTAAGTAGCGCTGGTGAGCAGTTCTTC
few TRBJ2-5 - TRBV7-6 CASSLGVEGETQYF TGTGCCAGCAGCTTGGGAGTGGAGGGGGAGACCCAGTACTTC
- TRBJ2-5 - TRBV7-2 CASSLRLTGNLQETQYF TGTGCCAGCAGCTTAAGGCTTACAGGGAACTTGCAAGAGACCCAGTACTTC
- TRBJ1-5 - TRBV7-9 CSSSLGGREIQPQHF TGTTCCAGCAGCTTAGGAGGCAGGGAAATCCAGCCCCAGCATTTT
- TRBJ1-1 - TRBV6-6 CASTKSDGVGVAFF TGTGCCAGCACCAAATCCGACGGGGTCGGGGTAGCTTTCTTT
- TRBJ2-5 TRBD1 TRBV25-1 CASSATKTTDRETQYF TGTGCCAGCAGTGCGACAAAAACTACGGACAGGGAGACCCAGTACTTC
- TRBJ1-2 TRBD1 TRBV7-3 CASAQPGQGSGYTF TGTGCCAGCGCGCAGCCGGGACAGGGATCTGGCTACACCTTC
- TRBJ1-3 TRBD1 TRBV9 CASSAQTGGGNTIYF TGTGCCAGCAGCGCCCAGACAGGGGGGGGAAACACCATATATTTT
few TRBJ2-2 - TRBV9 CASSVAVQIGELFF TGTGCCAGCAGCGTAGCCGTTCAGATCGGGGAGCTGTTTTTT
- TRBJ1-1 - TRBV9 CASSLFGGLNTEAFF TGTGCCAGCAGTCTGTTTGGGGGCTTGAACACTGAAGCTTTCTTT
- TRBJ2-1 TRBD2 TRBV6-4 CASSRAGVDEQFF TGTGCCAGCAGCCGCGCGGGAGTCGATGAGCAGTTCTTC
few TRBJ1-1 - TRBV7-3 CASSQGRGNTEAFF TGTGCCAGCAGCCAGGGGCGCGGGAACACTGAAGCTTTCTTT
- TRBJ2-5 - TRBV13 CASSSTYLPGEGLYGGQETQYF TGTGCCAGCAGCTCCACATACCTCCCGGGAGAGGGGCTCTATGGGGGCCAAGAGACCCAGTACTTC
- TRBJ1-4 - TRBV5-6 CASSLGGLANEKLFF TGTGCCAGCAGCTTGGGAGGGCTGGCTAATGAAAAACTGTTTTTT
- TRBJ2-2 TRBD1 TRBV28 CASSPEWTGITGELFF TGTGCCAGCAGCCCCGAATGGACAGGGATTACCGGGGAGCTGTTTTTT
- TRBJ2-2 TRBD1 TRBV7-2 CASRKGRTGTGELFF TGTGCCAGCAGAAAGGGGCGGACAGGTACCGGGGAGCTGTTTTTT
few TRBJ1-2 TRBD1 TRBV5-1 CASSARTGGGYGYTF TGCGCCAGCAGCGCTCGGACAGGGGGAGGCTATGGCTACACCTTC
- TRBJ2-5 TRBD1 TRBV27 CASSLWKGASETQYF TGTGCCAGCAGTTTATGGAAGGGGGCTTCGGAGACCCAGTACTTC
- TRBJ1-2 - TRBV29-1 CSVQSSPPRDYGYTF TGCAGCGTCCAGAGTAGCCCCCCGAGGGACTATGGCTACACCTTC
- TRBJ2-1 TRBD2 TRBV5-6 CASSSGRATYNEQFF TGTGCCAGCAGCTCCGGGAGGGCCACCTACAATGAGCAGTTCTTC
- TRBJ2-7 - TRBV27 CASSLTQGGREQYF TGTGCCAGCAGTTTAACACAGGGCGGGCGCGAGCAGTACTTC
- TRBJ1-3 TRBD1 TRBV18 CASSPSSGQAGNTIYF TGTGCCAGCTCACCATCCTCGGGACAGGCTGGAAACACCATATATTTT
few TRBJ2-1 - TRBV7-9 CASSRGQRFPNEQFF TGTGCCAGCAGCCGAGGACAGCGGTTCCCCAATGAGCAGTTCTTC
- TRBJ1-1 TRBD1 TRBV6-5 CASSLYRGNTEAFF TGTGCCAGCAGTCTCTACAGGGGAAACACTGAAGCTTTCTTT
- TRBJ1-1 TRBD1 TRBV5-1 CASSMSGDRSTEAFF TGCGCCAGCAGCATGTCCGGGGACAGAAGCACTGAAGCTTTCTTT
- TRBJ1-1 - TRBV30 CAWRAGPTEAFF TGTGCCTGGAGGGCGGGACCCACTGAAGCTTTCTTT
- TRBJ2-3 - TRBV9 CASSFRQLSTDTQYF TGTGCCAGCAGCTTCAGACAGCTCTCCACAGATACGCAGTATTTT
once TRBJ1-1 - TRBV7-3 CASSLFSKNTEAFF TGTGCCAGCAGCTTATTCAGTAAGAACACTGAAGCTTTCTTT
- TRBJ2-1 - TRBV9 CASSVAGASASSYNEQFF TGTGCCAGCAGCGTAGCTGGCGCTAGCGCGAGCTCCTACAATGAGCAGTTCTTC